A selection of T cell receptor beta chains follows, all from one sample in a study of OX40 agonist ivuxolimab in advanced cancers. Only in-frame clones appear in the TCRdb table, and some are missing; sequencing was by immunoSEQ multiplex PCR. Of about 61,000 clones listed, about 88% are singletons. The sequencing used CD4+ or CD8+ T cells sorted from blood, collected in a trial of the OX40 agonist ivuxolimab. These receptors came from an adult with an advanced solid tumor such as melanoma, head and neck, liver or kidney cancer. CDR3s include the opening cysteine and the closing phenylalanine or tryptophan. D genes are given only for firm matches. A clone size is listed for some rows: how often the clone was seen (once, few, many), or a class if it is expanded.

TRBV18	TRBJ1-3	.	.	CASRGSTIYF	TGTGCCAGCAGGGGTTCCACCATATATTTT
TRBV6-1	TRBJ1-3	.	.	CASSRDSGNTIYF	TGTGCCAGCAGCCGGGACTCTGGAAACACCATATATTTT
TRBV4-1	TRBJ1-5	.	.	CASSQDGGYQPQHF	TGCGCCAGCAGCCAAGACGGTGGGTATCAGCCCCAGCATTTT
TRBV5-1	TRBJ2-3	TRBD1	.	CASSPGQGDVDTQYF	TGCGCCAGCAGCCCGGGACAGGGAGACGTAGATACGCAGTATTTT
TRBV11-2	TRBJ1-1	.	.	CASRIPDGNTEAFF	TGTGCCAGCAGGATACCGGACGGGAACACTGAAGCTTTCTTT
TRBV18	TRBJ1-6	.	few	CASSPARTNSPLHF	TGTGCCAGCTCACCGGCCAGGACCAATTCACCCCTCCACTTT
TRBV5-8	TRBJ2-2	TRBD1	.	CASSWTPGGLVSGELFF	TGTGCCAGCAGCTGGACCCCAGGGGGCCTTGTGTCCGGGGAGCTGTTTTTT
TRBV5-1	TRBJ2-7	.	.	CASSVSEPSYEQYF	TGCGCCAGCAGCGTGTCAGAACCCTCCTACGAGCAGTACTTC
TRBV7-9	TRBJ1-5	TRBD1	.	CASSLQGEQPQHF	TGTGCCAGCAGCTTACAGGGGGAACAGCCCCAGCATTTT
TRBV4-1	TRBJ1-4	.	.	CASSQDLGATNEKLFF	TGCGCCAGCAGCCAAGATCTGGGTGCAACTAATGAAAAACTGTTTTTT
TRBV13	TRBJ1-6	TRBD1	once	CASSSGQGAMSSPLHF	TGTGCCAGCAGCTCCGGACAGGGGGCTATGAGTTCACCCCTCCACTTT
TRBV6-1	TRBJ1-6	.	.	CASSEWQYNSPLHF	TGTGCCAGCAGTGAGTGGCAGTATAATTCACCCCTCCACTTT
TRBV5-4	TRBJ2-3	.	.	CASSQRASTDTQYF	TGTGCCAGCAGCCAGAGAGCTAGCACAGATACGCAGTATTTT
TRBV5-1	TRBJ1-6	TRBD1	once	CASSRGQGGYNSPLHF	TGCGCCAGCAGTCGTGGACAGGGAGGTTATAATTCACCCCTCCACTTT
TRBV29-1	TRBJ2-2	.	.	CSAVNTGELFF	TGCAGCGCAGTGAACACCGGGGAGCTGTTTTTT
TRBV4-1	TRBJ1-1	.	once	CASSQGGTNTEAFF	TGCGCCAGCAGCCAAGGGGGCACCAACACTGAAGCTTTCTTT
TRBV10-3	TRBJ1-4	.	.	CAISAQGGEKLFF	TGTGCCATCAGTGCCCAGGGCGGGGAAAAACTGTTTTTT
TRBV6-5	TRBJ2-5	TRBD2	.	CASSYDLLAGVETQYF	TGTGCCAGCAGTTACGATCTACTAGCGGGGGTAGAGACCCAGTACTTC
TRBV6-5	TRBJ1-3	.	.	CATRPDRGNTIYF	TGTGCCACCCGGCCCGACAGGGGAAACACCATATATTTT
TRBV15	TRBJ1-1	.	.	CATSRAGYTEAFF	TGTGCCACCAGCAGAGCAGGGTACACTGAAGCTTTCTTT
TRBV19	TRBJ1-4	.	.	CASSSRQVVEKLFF	TGTGCCAGTAGTAGCCGACAGGTGGTTGAAAAACTGTTTTTT
TRBV7-9	TRBJ2-3	TRBD1	.	CASSLVGTGRYTQYF	TGTGCCAGCAGCTTAGTTGGGACAGGGCGGTATACGCAGTATTTT
TRBV5-4	TRBJ1-1	TRBD1	.	CASSLGDRATEAFF	TGTGCCAGCAGCTTAGGGGACAGGGCCACTGAAGCTTTCTTT
TRBV2	TRBJ1-2	TRBD1	.	CASSPTGGGSAYTF	TGTGCCAGCAGCCCTACAGGGGGCGGATCAGCCTACACCTTC
TRBV14	TRBJ2-5	.	.	CASSPTARAIQETQYF	TGTGCCAGCAGCCCGACTGCCCGGGCGATCCAAGAGACCCAGTACTTC
TRBV19	TRBJ2-3	TRBD2	.	CASSPGLAGGQNTQYF	TGTGCCAGTAGTCCGGGACTAGCGGGGGGGCAAAATACGCAGTATTTT
TRBV5-1	TRBJ2-7	.	.	CASSTRTGEQYF	TGCGCCAGCAGCACCCGGACGGGCGAGCAGTACTTC
TRBV5-8	TRBJ2-6	.	few	CASSFRDSGANVLTF	TGTGCCAGCAGCTTCAGGGACTCTGGGGCCAACGTCCTGACTTTC
TRBV7-3	TRBJ1-1	.	.	CASSLWVNTEAFF	TGTGCCAGCAGCCTCTGGGTGAACACTGAAGCTTTCTTT
TRBV29-1	TRBJ1-2	.	.	CSVGTTYGYTF	TGTAGCGTTGGGACGACCTATGGCTACACCTTC
TRBV1	TRBJ1-5	.	.	CTSSQAIARTGESQPQHF	TGCACCAGCAGCCAAGCCATAGCGAGGACAGGGGAAAGTCAGCCCCAGCATTTT
TRBV2	TRBJ1-1	TRBD1	.	CASSDLTGSMNTEAFF	TGTGCCAGCAGTGACCTGACAGGGTCTATGAACACTGAAGCTTTCTTT
TRBV7-8	TRBJ2-7	.	.	CASTHGGWVVGSYEQYF	TGTGCCAGCACCCATGGGGGGTGGGTGGTGGGGTCCTACGAGCAGTACTTC
TRBV5-1	TRBJ2-2	.	.	CASSLIVSTGELFF	TGCGCCAGCAGCTTGATAGTCAGCACCGGGGAGCTGTTTTTT
TRBV5-1	TRBJ1-1	TRBD1	.	CASSLVDRGSEAFF	TGCGCCAGCAGCTTGGTGGACAGGGGATCTGAAGCTTTCTTT
TRBV6-6	TRBJ1-6	TRBD1	few	CASSITGVRTNSPLHF	TGTGCCAGCAGCATAACAGGGGTCCGGACGAATTCACCCCTCCACTTT
TRBV18	TRBJ2-5	TRBD1	.	CASSKTGTGLKETQYF	TGTGCCAGCTCTAAGACCGGGACAGGGCTTAAAGAGACCCAGTACTTC
TRBV18	TRBJ2-3	.	once	CASSHSSMDTQYF	TGTGCCAGCTCACATTCCAGCATGGATACGCAGTATTTT
TRBV9	TRBJ2-1	TRBD2	.	CASSVGQAGGPKNYNEQFF	TGTGCCAGCAGCGTAGGTCAAGCGGGGGGCCCTAAAAACTACAATGAGCAGTTCTTC
TRBV19	TRBJ1-1	TRBD1	.	CASSIWGTGGADTEAFF	TGTGCCAGTAGTATTTGGGGGACAGGGGGCGCGGATACTGAAGCTTTCTTT
TRBV7-2	TRBJ1-2	.	.	CASSLPPPRNYGYTF	TGTGCCAGCAGCTTACCACCCCCCCGGAACTATGGCTACACCTTC
TRBV5-1	TRBJ1-2	TRBD1	.	CASSPDGRGLDYGYTF	TGCGCCAGCAGCCCGGACGGCAGGGGGCTTGACTATGGCTACACCTTC
TRBV11-2	TRBJ1-4	.	.	CASSPLTDPNEKLFF	TGTGCCAGCAGCCCCTTGACAGATCCAAATGAAAAACTGTTTTTT
TRBV2	TRBJ2-3	.	few	CASTQNGLMGDTQYF	TGTGCCAGCACCCAGAATGGACTAATGGGAGATACGCAGTATTTT
TRBV21-1	TRBJ1-1	.	.	CASNTRIRAFF	TGTGCCAGCAACACAAGGATCCGGGCTTTCTTT